The 3 T cell receptor beta chains in this list originate from one sample, sequenced in a study of T cell responses to AZD1222 COVID-19 vaccine. Assay used: immunoSEQ multiplex PCR; TCRdb lists only in-frame clones, some missing. Found here are about 120,000 clones, 75% to 90% of them singletons; the top ten hold about 2.5%. This specimen was peripheral blood, taken 28 days after the second AZD1222 dose. Source of these receptors: an adult who received the AZD1222 COVID-19 vaccine.

This chain links TRBV19 with TRBJ2-1; D may be TRBD1 (5 bases). CDR1 is LNHDA, CDR2 SQIVND, per germline (reference sequence). V lost 6 bases and J lost 11, with 17 bases in between. This CDR3 spans 13 amino acids. In DNA, the CDR3 is TGTGCCAGTAGGCCAAGGGGTCACGGGCAGCAGTTCTTC. Its translation is CASRPRGHGQQFF.

This chain uses TRBV5-4 with TRBJ2-7; 7 bases fit TRBD2. Germline V gene lookup returns CDR1 SGHNT and CDR2 YYREEE (reference sequence). The CDR3 extends over 13 amino acids. Trimming at V came to 3 bases and at J to 4 bases, leaving 4 bases not matched to a gene. DNA for the CDR3: TGTGCCAGCAGCTCTGGACTAGGGTACGAGCAGTACTTC. Its protein product is CASSSGLGYEQYF.

The genes are TRBV7-3 and TRBJ2-1; 10 bases map to TRBD2. The V and J ends lost 3 bases and 6 bases, in that order; junction bases with no gene match: 5. CDR3 length: 15 residues. The germline V gene has CDR1 SGHTA and CDR2 FQGTGA. Here the CDR3 reads CASSLDSGGFNEQFF. The DNA of the CDR3 is TGTGCCAGCAGCTTGGATAGCGGGGGGTTCAATGAGCAGTTCTTC.